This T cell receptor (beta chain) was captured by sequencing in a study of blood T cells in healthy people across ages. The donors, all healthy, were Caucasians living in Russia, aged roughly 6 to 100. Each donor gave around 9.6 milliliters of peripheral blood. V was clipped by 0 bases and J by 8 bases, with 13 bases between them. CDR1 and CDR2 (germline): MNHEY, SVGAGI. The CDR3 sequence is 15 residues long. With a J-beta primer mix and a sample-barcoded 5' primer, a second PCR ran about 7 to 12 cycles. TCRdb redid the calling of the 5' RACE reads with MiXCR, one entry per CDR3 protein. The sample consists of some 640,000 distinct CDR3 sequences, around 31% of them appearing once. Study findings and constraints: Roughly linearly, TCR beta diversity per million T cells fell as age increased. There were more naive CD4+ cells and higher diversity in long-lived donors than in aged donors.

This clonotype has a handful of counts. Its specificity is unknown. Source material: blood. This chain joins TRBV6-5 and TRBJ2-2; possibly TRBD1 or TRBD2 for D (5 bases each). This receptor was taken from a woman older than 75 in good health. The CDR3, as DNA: TGTGCCAGCAGTTACTCGCGGAGAGGGGCGGGGGAGCTGTTTTTT. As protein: CASSYSRRGAGELFF.